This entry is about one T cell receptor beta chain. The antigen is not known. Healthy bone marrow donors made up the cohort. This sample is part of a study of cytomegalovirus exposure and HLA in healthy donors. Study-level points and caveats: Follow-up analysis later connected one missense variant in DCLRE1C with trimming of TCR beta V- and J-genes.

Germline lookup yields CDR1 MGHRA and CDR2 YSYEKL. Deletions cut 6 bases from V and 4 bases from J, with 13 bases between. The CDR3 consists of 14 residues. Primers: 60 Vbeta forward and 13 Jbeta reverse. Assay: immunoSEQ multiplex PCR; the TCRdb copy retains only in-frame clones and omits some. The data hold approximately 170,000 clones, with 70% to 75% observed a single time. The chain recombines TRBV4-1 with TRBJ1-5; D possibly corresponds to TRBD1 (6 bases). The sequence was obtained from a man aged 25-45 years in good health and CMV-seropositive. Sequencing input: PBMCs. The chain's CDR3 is CASRDLRGNQPQHF. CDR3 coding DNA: TGCGCCAGCAGAGACCTCAGGGGTAATCAGCCCCAGCATTTT.